This passage covers 14 T cell receptor beta chains from one sample sequenced in a study of blood T cells in healthy people across ages. For the second PCR, which ran for roughly 6 to 11 cycles, a sample-barcoded 5' primer and a J-beta primer mix were used. TCRdb re-called the 5' RACE reads with MiXCR, one entry per CDR3 protein. The sample contains some 760,000 distinct CDR3 sequences, around a quarter of which appear only once. This sample also belongs to another study, concerning T cells of mothers and their children.

The sample consisted of blood. The receptor set was obtained from a boy between 5 and 17 years old in good health.

With respect to this clonotype: The junction departs from the called germline gene at one end, perhaps through a read error. This chain links TRBV28 with TRBJ2-7; D not certain. CDR3 size: 11 residues. Germline CDR1 reads MDHEN; CDR2 reads SYDVKM. The CDR3 DNA is TGTGCCAGCTGTTTGTCCTACGAGCAGTACTTC. It encodes CASCLSYEQYF.

The genes are TRBV6-2 or TRBV6-3 and TRBJ2-5; 8 nucleotides line up with TRBD2. The DNA matches TRBJ2-7 better at its end, which makes the J call doubtful. The CDR3 spans 15 residues. Germline assignment: CDR1 MNHEY and CDR2 SVGEGT. CDR3 bases: TGTGCCAGCATTTCGGGGGGGAGGACTTCCTACGAGCAGTACTTC. Protein product: CASISGGRTSYEQYF.

V is TRBV5-1 and J is TRBJ2-7; 10 bases fit TRBD2. V lost 4 bases to trimming and J lost 2 bases; unmatched junction nucleotides: 6. The CDR3 contains 15 residues. CDR1 and CDR2 from the germline V gene are SGHRS and YFSETQ. The CDR3 region is CASSPLAGKAYEQYF. The CDR3 nucleotides are TGCGCCAGCAGCCCACTAGCGGGAAAGGCCTACGAGCAGTACTTC.

This clonotype was detected a few times. The chain joins TRBV28 to TRBJ2-4; possibly TRBD1 for D (7 bases). V lost 1 base, J lost 0 bases, and 13 bases lay in between. Germline-derived CDR1 and CDR2 are MDHEN and SYDVKM. The length of the CDR3 is 17 residues. Here the CDR3 reads CASSLSAQGGAKNIQYF. The CDR3 DNA follows: TGTGCCAGCAGTTTATCCGCGCAGGGGGGAGCCAAAAACATTCAGTACTTC.

V usage is TRBV4-3 and J usage is TRBJ1-6, with TRBD1 as a possible D gene (5 bases). Germline-derived CDR1 and CDR2 are LGHNA and YSLEER. This CDR3 spans 16 amino acids. Trimming left V 0 bases short and J 9 bases short, with 15 bases between. The chain's CDR3 is CASSQDRDGPSSPLHF. CDR3 nucleotides: TGCGCCAGCAGCCAAGACAGGGACGGACCCTCTTCACCCCTCCACTTT.

In this sample, this clonotype turned up a few times. A much larger clone is a single base away; this may be a read error. The rearrangement joins TRBV29-1 to TRBJ2-3; no reliable D call. V lost 5 bases and J lost 2, with 2 bases in between. This CDR3 has 10 amino acids. The V gene's germline CDR1 is SQVTM and CDR2 ANQGSEA. The CDR3 is CSVNTDTQYF. In DNA form, the CDR3 reads TGCAGCGTTAACACAGATACGCAGTATTTT.

This clonotype has a handful of counts. The chain links TRBV4-3 to TRBJ2-3; no reliable D call. V was clipped by 0 bases and J by 4 bases, with 11 bases between them. The germline V gene has CDR1 LGHNA and CDR2 YSLEER. This CDR3 is 15 amino acids long. In DNA form, the CDR3 reads TGCGCCAGCAGCCAAGACGCTCCGATTCCAGATACGCAGTATTTT. Translated: CASSQDAPIPDTQYF.

The chain has TRBV7-9 and TRBJ2-7; maybe TRBD1 (6 bases). Germline values: CDR1 SEHNR, CDR2 FQNEAQ (reference sequence). The CDR3 totals 13 residues. The V and J ends lost 5 bases and 5 bases respectively, with 13 bases between them. CDR3 sequence: CASSPQGSDEQYF. In DNA form, the CDR3 reads TGTGCCAGCAGCCCACAGGGATCCGACGAGCAGTACTTC.

The chain uses TRBV20-1 and TRBJ1-1; 11 bases line up with TRBD1. CDR1 DFQATT and CDR2 SNEGSKA come from the germline V gene (reference sequence). With 2 bases clipped from V and 1 base from J, the junction kept 3 bases outside the gene matches. The CDR3 runs to 15 residues. CDR3 sequence reads: CSARSGQGANTEAFF. In nucleotides, the CDR3 is TGCAGTGCTAGAAGCGGACAGGGGGCGAACACTGAAGCTTTCTTT.

This clonotype came up a few times. The CDR3 region is CASRRTENTEAFF. As DNA, the CDR3 is TGTGCCAGCAGACGGACGGAGAACACTGAAGCTTTCTTT. This chain connects TRBV3-1 to TRBJ1-1; D uncertain. The V end was cut by 6 bases, the J end by 1 base, with 9 bases between. Germline CDR1 is LGHDT and CDR2 is YNNKEL (reference sequence). This CDR3 is built from 13 residues.

This clonotype appeared a few times. This chain joins TRBV15 and TRBJ2-5; the D gene is possibly TRBD1 (5 bases). Germline lookup yields CDR1 LNHNV and CDR2 YYDKDF (reference sequence). Trimming left V 3 bases short and J 1 base short, with 12 bases between. This CDR3 region has 15 residues. CDR3 coding DNA: TGTGCCACCAGCAGTGAACGGACACGCCAAGAGACCCAGTACTTC. Its translation is CATSSERTRQETQYF. Drawing the rest from reference TRBV15 and TRBJ2-5, the complete variable domain is DAMVIQNPRYQVTQFGKPVTLSCSQTLNHNVMYWYQQKSSQAPKLLFHYYDKDFNNEADTPDNFQSRRPNTSFCFLDIRSPGLGDTAMYLCATSSERTRQETQYFGPGTRLLVL.

This chain uses TRBV25-1 with TRBJ1-3; TRBD1 matches 7 bases. V shed 3 bases, J shed 2 bases, and the junction held 16 bases outside the gene matches. The CDR3 extends over 19 amino acids. The germline V gene encodes CDR1 MGHDK and CDR2 SYGVNS. The CDR3 loop is CASSDWAGQDSIPGNTIYF. CDR3 in DNA: TGTGCCAGCAGTGATTGGGCCGGACAGGATTCCATCCCTGGAAACACCATATATTTT.

This clonotype was found a few times. The rearrangement uses TRBV29-1 and TRBJ2-5; 7 nucleotides align to TRBD2. The length of the CDR3 is 14 residues. Germline trimming cut 6 bases from V and 1 base from J; bases unmatched to any gene: 8. The germline CDR1 and CDR2 sequences are SQVTM and ANQGSEA. The DNA of the CDR3 is TGCAGCGTGACTCACAGCGGGGCCCAAGAGACCCAGTACTTC. It encodes CSVTHSGAQETQYF.

V usage is TRBV12-3 or TRBV12-4 and J usage is TRBJ2-3, with unresolved D. Trimming left V 2 bases short and J 4 bases short, with 10 bases between. The CDR3 covers 14 residues. The DNA for the CDR3 is TGTGCCAGCAGTTTACTAGTGGGCCCAGATACGCAGTATTTT. Residues: CASSLLVGPDTQYF.